This TCR beta chain was captured in a study of shared clonotypes between healthy human individuals. Points from the study as a whole: An effect of sequencing depth on clonotype sharing among donors was expected.

The study drew its donors from healthy HIV-negative adults without recent acute infections or vaccinations. On this clone itself: As yet, its antigen is unknown.

Sequencing used immunoSEQ multiplex PCR; TCRdb keeps in-frame clones, though not all of them. The sample shows roughly 2.4 million clones, almost 96% of them seen only once. The CDR3 totals 15 residues. Trimming stripped 3 bases from V and 8 bases from J, with 14 bases between. The V gene's germline CDR1 is LNHDA and CDR2 SQIVND (reference sequence). The genes are TRBV19 and TRBJ1-6; the D gene is possibly TRBD1 (5 bases). The clonotype was recovered from a man aged 18 to 29 in good health. Specimen: naive CD4+ T cells sorted from blood. Indicated subset: CD45RA+ positively selected. CDR3 in DNA: TGTGCCAGTAGTATGAACGGGGGGTCGGATTCACCCCTCCACTTT. Protein sequence: CASSMNGGSDSPLHF.